Included here is one TCR beta chain sequence, with context. Assay used: immunoSEQ multiplex PCR; TCRdb lists only in-frame clones, some missing. The sample holds about 11,000 clones, roughly nine tenths seen once. This sample was included in a study of chemoradiotherapy in HPV16-positive cancers. J lost 2 bases, V lost 2 bases, and 5 bases had no gene match. The germline CDR1 and CDR2 sequences are SGHKS and YYEKEE (reference sequence). The CDR3 contains 15 residues. This TCR was sampled from a human donor with HPV-associated anogenital cancer. The sequencing used blood, collected from a patient who underwent chemoradiotherapy. The gene calls are TRBV5-5 and TRBJ2-7; 9 bases line up with TRBD2. The chain's CDR3 is CASSFEGGGAYEQYF. The CDR3 DNA is TGTGCCAGCAGCTTTGAAGGCGGGGGGGCCTACGAGCAGTACTTC. The whole variable domain, filled in from reference TRBV5-5 and TRBJ2-7, reads DAGVTQSPTHLIKTRGQQVTLRCSPISGHKSVSWYQQVLGQGPQFIFQYYEKEERGRGNFPDRFSARQFPNYSSELNVNALLLGDSALYLCASSFEGGGAYEQYFGPGTRLTVT.